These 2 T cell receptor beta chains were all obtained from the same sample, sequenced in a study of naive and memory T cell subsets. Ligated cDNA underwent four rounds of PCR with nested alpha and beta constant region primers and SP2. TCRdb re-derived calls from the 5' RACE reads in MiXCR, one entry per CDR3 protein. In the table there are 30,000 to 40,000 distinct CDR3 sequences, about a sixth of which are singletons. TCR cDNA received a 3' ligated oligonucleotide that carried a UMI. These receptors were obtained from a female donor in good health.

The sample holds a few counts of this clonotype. The CDR3 DNA reads as TGTGCCAGCAGTTACTTCGGTGCAGGTGGGAACATTCAGTACTTC. Translating gives CASSYFGAGGNIQYF. This chain joins TRBV6-6 and TRBJ2-4, with D unclear. V gave up 1 base and J gave up 7 bases, with 14 bases separating them. The CDR3 has 15 residues. Germline CDR1 reads MNHNY; CDR2 reads SVGAGI (reference sequence).

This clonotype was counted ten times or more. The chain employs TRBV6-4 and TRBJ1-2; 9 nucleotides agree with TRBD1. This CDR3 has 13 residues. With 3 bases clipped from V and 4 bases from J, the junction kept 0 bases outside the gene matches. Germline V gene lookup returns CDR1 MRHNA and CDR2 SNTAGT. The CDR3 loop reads CASSETGGYGYTF. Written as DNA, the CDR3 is TGTGCCAGCAGTGAGACAGGGGGCTATGGCTACACCTTC.